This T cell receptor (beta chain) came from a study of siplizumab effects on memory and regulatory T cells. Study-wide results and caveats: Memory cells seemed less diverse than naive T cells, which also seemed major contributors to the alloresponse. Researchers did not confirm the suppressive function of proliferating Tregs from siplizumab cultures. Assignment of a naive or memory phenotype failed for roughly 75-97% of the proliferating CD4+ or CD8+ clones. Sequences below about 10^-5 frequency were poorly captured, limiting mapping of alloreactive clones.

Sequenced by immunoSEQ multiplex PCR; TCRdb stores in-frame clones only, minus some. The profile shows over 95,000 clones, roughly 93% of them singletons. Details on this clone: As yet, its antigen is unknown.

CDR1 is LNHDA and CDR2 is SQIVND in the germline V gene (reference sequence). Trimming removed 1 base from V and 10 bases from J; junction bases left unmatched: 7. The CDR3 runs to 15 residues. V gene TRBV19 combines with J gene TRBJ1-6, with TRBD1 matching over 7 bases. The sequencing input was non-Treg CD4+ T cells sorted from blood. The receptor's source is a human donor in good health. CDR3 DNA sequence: TGTGCCAGTAGTATAGGCGACGCCAGGGGGTCACCCCTCCACTTT. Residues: CASSIGDARGSPLHF.